This entry lists 28 T cell receptor beta chains sequenced from one sample in a study of T cells in Graves' hyperthyroidism and ophthalmopathy. RNA transcripts gave rise to amplified TCR beta CDR3 regions. The study used the HTBI primer set for a first-round RT-PCR of the TCR CDR3. TCRdb passed the multiplex PCR reads through MiXCR, listing each CDR3 protein once. The sample lists fewer than 650,000 distinct CDR3 sequences; more than 11% were seen once. Sequencing was carried out using blood. The receptors come from a woman in her thirties with Graves' hyperthyroidism that later progressed to Graves' ophthalmopathy.

There are many counts of this clonotype. The chain combines TRBV29-1 with TRBJ2-1; TRBD2 matches at 9 bases. The germline gives CDR1 SQVTM, CDR2 ANQGSEA. The CDR3 is 14 amino acids. J was trimmed by 8 bases and V by 5 bases; bases with no gene match: 10. The CDR3 spells CSVTASGRLYEQFF. For the CDR3, the DNA is TGCAGCGTTACCGCGAGCGGGAGGTTGTATGAGCAGTTCTTC.

Remarks on this clonotype: This could be a read error, since a much larger clone is one nucleotide away. CDR3 nucleotide sequence: TGTGCCAGCACCCCCGGACTAGCGGGGTTCTACGAGCAGTACTTC. This sequence encodes CASTPGLAGFYEQYF. The V call is TRBV5-4, the J call TRBJ2-7, with TRBD2 matching over 12 bases. The V segment lost 6 bases and the J segment 3 bases; nucleotides outside the gene matches: 7. Per the germline V gene, CDR1 is SGHNT and CDR2 is YYREEE (reference sequence). This CDR3 is built from 15 residues.

At least ten counts were recorded for this clonotype. The chain combines TRBV28 with TRBJ2-7; D remains ambiguous. Trimming took 3 bases from V and 5 from J, leaving 11 bases between them. Germline-derived CDR1 and CDR2 are MDHEN and SYDVKM. This CDR3 spans 13 amino acids. The CDR3 nucleotides read TGTGCCAGCAGTTTTGTGCGAGGTAACGAGCAGTACTTC. Its protein product is CASSFVRGNEQYF.

This clonotype was found many times. This rearrangement joins TRBV19 to TRBJ2-2; TRBD1 might be the D (5 bases). The CDR3 loop spans 15 amino acids. In germline, CDR1 is LNHDA, CDR2 SQIVND (reference sequence). V lost 6 bases and J lost 0, with 11 bases in between. The CDR3, as DNA: TGTGCCAGTAGCGACGTACAGGCGAACACCGGGGAGCTGTTTTTT. Its translation is CASSDVQANTGELFF. The complete variable domain, with remaining parts taken from reference TRBV19 and TRBJ2-2, reads DGGITQSPKYLFRKEGQNVTLSCEQNLNHDAMYWYRQDPGQGLRLIYYSQIVNDFQKGDIAEGYSVSREKKESFPLTVTSAQKNPTAFYLCASSDVQANTGELFFGEGSRLTVL.

The J gene is TRBJ1-3, the V gene TRBV28; 9 bases fit TRBD1. The germline gives CDR1 MDHEN, CDR2 SYDVKM. Trimming at V came to 6 bases and at J to 3 bases, leaving 6 bases not matched to a gene. The CDR3 is 15 amino acids. The CDR3 DNA sequence: TGTGCCAGCAGCCACCCGGGACAGGGTGGAAACACCATATATTTT. It is translated as CASSHPGQGGNTIYF. The variable domain in full, completed from reference TRBV28 and TRBJ1-3, reads DVKVTQSSRYLVKRTGEKVFLECVQDMDHENMFWYRQDPGLGLRLIYFSYDVKMKEKGDIPEGYSVSREKKERFSLILESASTNQTSMYLCASSHPGQGGNTIYFGEGSWLTVV.

This clonotype was seen repeatedly, ten times or more. The chain employs TRBV28 and TRBJ2-6; the D gene is possibly TRBD1 (5 bases). This CDR3 has 16 residues. CDR1 and CDR2 (germline): MDHEN, SYDVKM. Trimming shortened V by 7 bases and J by 0 bases, and 13 bases separated the two germline ends. The CDR3 DNA reads TGTGCCAGCACCCCTGCACAGGCCTCTGGGGCCAACGTCCTGACTTTC. Protein product: CASTPAQASGANVLTF.

This clonotype was detected ten times or more. The V call is TRBV24-1, the J call TRBJ1-5, with a tentative D call TRBD1 (5 bases). The CDR3 is 14 amino acids. Deletions cut 3 bases from V and 7 bases from J, with 12 bases between. Per germline, CDR1 KGHDR and CDR2 SFDVKD. The CDR3 sequence: CATSDPGTGQPQHF. CDR3 in DNA: TGTGCCACCAGTGATCCAGGGACGGGGCAGCCCCAGCATTTT.

There are a few counts of this clonotype. The genes are TRBV19 and TRBJ1-5, with D perhaps TRBD1 (6 bases). V was trimmed by 3 bases and J by 8 bases, leaving 20 bases between them. Germline CDR1 LNHDA, CDR2 SQIVND (reference sequence). CDR3 size: 16 residues. CDR3 DNA sequence: TGTGCCAGTAGTATTTCCACCGGGACACCCAGAAAGCCCCAGCATTTT. Translation: CASSISTGTPRKPQHF.

There are a few counts of this clonotype. The chain combines TRBV7-9 with TRBJ2-3; 14 nucleotides align to TRBD2. Germline V gene sequence: CDR1 SEHNR, CDR2 FQNEAQ (reference sequence). The CDR3 runs to 21 residues. With 0 bases clipped from V and 0 bases from J, the junction kept 11 bases outside the gene matches. This chain's CDR3 is CASSLAFGLAGGKGSTDTQYF. The CDR3 bases are TGTGCCAGCAGCTTAGCGTTTGGACTAGCGGGAGGAAAGGGGAGCACAGATACGCAGTATTTT.

This chain connects TRBV27 to TRBJ2-3; TRBD2 agrees at 10 bases. The CDR3 loop spans 16 amino acids. Per the germline V gene, CDR1 is MNHEY and CDR2 is SMNVEV (reference sequence). After removal of 6 bases from V and 6 bases from J, the junction contained 12 bases not matched to a gene. The CDR3 nucleotides read TGTGCCAGCAGATGGGTAGCGGGAGGTTGGATGGATACGCAGTATTTT. It yields the protein CASRWVAGGWMDTQYF.

There are many counts of this clonotype. The rearrangement links TRBV30 to TRBJ1-5; 11 nucleotides match TRBD1. The V gene end was trimmed by 4 bases and the J gene end by 7 bases; junction bases not matched to a gene: 3. The germline CDR1 and CDR2 sequences are GTSNPN and SVGIG (reference sequence). This CDR3 contains 13 residues. CDR3 bases: TGTGCCTGGAAGGGACAGGGGGACCAGCCCCAGCATTTT. Its protein is CAWKGQGDQPQHF.

Ten or more counts support this clonotype. The J gene is TRBJ2-7, the V gene TRBV5-8; 11 nucleotides align to TRBD2. V trimming: 3 bases; J trimming: 0 bases; junction bases outside the gene matches: 5. Germline values: CDR1 SGHTS, CDR2 YDEGEE. The CDR3 is 16 amino acids. CDR3 DNA: TGTGCCAGCAGCTCGGGGACTAGCGGATTCTCCTACGAGCAGTACTTC. It codes for CASSSGTSGFSYEQYF. Full variable domain (outside the CDR3, taken from reference TRBV5-8 and TRBJ2-7): EAGVTQSPTHLIKTRGQQATLRCSPISGHTSVYWYQQALGLGLQFLLWYDEGEERNRGNFPPRFSGRQFPNYSSELNVNALELEDSALYLCASSSGTSGFSYEQYFGPGTRLTVT.

J is TRBJ2-7 and V is TRBV3-1; D remains unclear. There are 13 residues in the CDR3. Germline V gene lookup returns CDR1 LGHDT and CDR2 YNNKEL (reference sequence). V was clipped by 1 base and J by 4 bases, with 8 bases between them. Written as DNA, the CDR3 is TGTGCCAGCAGCCAAGTAAATGGGTACGAGCAGTACTTC. Encoded protein: CASSQVNGYEQYF.

A few counts support this clonotype. The chain recombines TRBV5-8 with TRBJ2-5, with 9 positions matching TRBD2. Per germline, CDR1 SGHTS and CDR2 YDEGEE. This CDR3 is 14 amino acids long. Trimming cost V 5 bases and J 5 bases; bases outside gene matches: 7. DNA for the CDR3: TGTGCCAGCAGAAATAGCGGGAGTCAGGAGACCCAGTACTTC. Its translation: CASRNSGSQETQYF.

This clonotype was seen a few times. V usage is TRBV19 and J usage is TRBJ1-5; no reliable D call. This CDR3 is 15 amino acids long. V lost 4 bases and J lost 6, with 16 bases in between. The germline CDR1 and CDR2 sequences are LNHDA and SQIVND (reference sequence). CDR3 sequence reads: CASSTTKGSSQPQHF. In DNA form, the CDR3 reads TGTGCCAGTAGTACAACAAAGGGCAGTAGTCAGCCCCAGCATTTT.

This clonotype was picked up many times. This chain connects TRBV2 to TRBJ1-2; D possibly corresponds to TRBD1 (5 bases). V dropped 4 bases and J dropped 4 bases, with 13 bases sitting between them. Germline V gives CDR1 SNHLY, CDR2 FYNNEI. The CDR3 runs to 14 residues. The CDR3 DNA reads TGTGCCAGCAGTGGGCGTGGGGCCCTCTATGGCTACACCTTC. Translation gives CASSGRGALYGYTF.

The rearrangement links TRBV19 to TRBJ2-3; D is uncertain. V lost 3 bases, J lost 4 bases, and 5 bases lay in between. Germline assignment: CDR1 LNHDA and CDR2 SQIVND (reference sequence). This CDR3 contains 12 residues. In DNA form, the CDR3 reads TGTGCCAGTAGTATTATCTCAGATACGCAGTATTTT. This translates into CASSIISDTQYF.

This clonotype was seen ten or more times. V usage is TRBV12-3 or TRBV12-4 and J usage is TRBJ2-1; D possibly corresponds to TRBD2 (7 bases). The V and J ends lost 5 bases and 12 bases respectively, with 11 bases between them. This CDR3 comprises 11 residues. CDR3 nucleotides: TGTGCCAGCAGTAGGGGGGGTGGGCAGTTCTTC. This codes for CASSRGGGQFF.

Many counts were recorded for this clonotype. The J gene is TRBJ1-1, the V gene TRBV7-9, with D possibly TRBD1 on 6 matching bases. The ends were cut back, 6 bases at V and 0 bases at J, with 14 bases in the middle. CDR1 and CDR2 (germline): SEHNR, FQNEAQ (reference sequence). The CDR3 is made up of 15 amino acids. The CDR3 bases are TGTGCCAGCAGACGCCAGACAGGAATGAACACTGAAGCTTTCTTT. This sequence encodes CASRRQTGMNTEAFF.

This clonotype was observed at least ten times. The chain joins TRBV20-1 to TRBJ1-2, with no clear D. Germline assignment: CDR1 DFQATT and CDR2 SNEGSKA (reference sequence). With 0 bases removed from V and 8 bases from J, the gap between germline ends came to 13 bases. The CDR3 sequence is 13 residues long. The DNA of the CDR3 is TGCAGTGCTAGAGATTATAGGGATGAAGGCTACACCTTC. It yields the protein CSARDYRDEGYTF.

This clonotype has just a few counts. V is TRBV20-1 and J is TRBJ2-7; possible D gene TRBD1, 5 bases. Germline CDR1 DFQATT, CDR2 SNEGSKA (reference sequence). The ends were cut back, 3 bases at V and 1 base at J, with 16 bases in the middle. This CDR3 has 15 residues. The CDR3 here is CSASNPRQPSYEQYF. The CDR3 nucleotides read TGCAGTGCTAGTAACCCCCGACAGCCTTCCTACGAGCAGTACTTC.

The chain links TRBV11-3 to TRBJ2-1; perhaps TRBD1 as D (6 bases). Germline CDR1 reads SGHNT; CDR2 reads YENEEA. The CDR3 runs 16 residues. Trimming took off 0 bases at V and 5 bases at J, with 14 bases between the two ends. This CDR3 is CASSLENTRDNNEQFF. CDR3 nucleotide sequence: TGTGCCAGCAGCTTAGAAAACACCCGGGACAACAATGAGCAGTTCTTC.

This clonotype was observed a handful of times. V is TRBV2 and J is TRBJ2-2; 8 nucleotides match TRBD1. V was clipped by 7 bases and J by 4 bases; unmatched bases: 11. Per germline, CDR1 SNHLY and CDR2 FYNNEI. The CDR3 contains 16 residues. The CDR3, as DNA: TGTGCCAGCACCCCACGCAGGGGGCGAGGCACCGGGGAGCTGTTTTTT. Protein product: CASTPRRGRGTGELFF.

This clonotype has only a few counts. The V and J genes are TRBV29-1 and TRBJ2-7; D is possibly TRBD2 (6 bases). Deletions cut 4 bases from V and 4 bases from J, with 14 bases between. Germline CDR1 and CDR2: SQVTM and ANQGSEA. The CDR3 runs to 13 residues. The CDR3 sequence: CSVAAGPEYEQYF. For the CDR3, the DNA is TGCAGCGTTGCCGCGGGACCCGAGTACGAGCAGTACTTC.

As concerns this clonotype: The germline gene is not matched at one end of the junction; a read error may be the cause. The chain links TRBV19 to TRBJ2-2, with a possible D match to TRBD1 (6 bases). Germline CDR1 LNHDA, CDR2 SQIVND (reference sequence). CDR3 size: 16 residues. In DNA form, the CDR3 reads TGTGCCAGCCGGGACATAGAACACCCGAACACCGGGGAGCTGGTTTTT. Its protein product is CASRDIEHPNTGELVF.

This clonotype was observed many times. The genes are TRBV11-3 and TRBJ2-2, with D maybe TRBD1 (6 bases). Germline CDR1 and CDR2: SGHNT and YENEEA. The CDR3 has 15 residues. With 5 bases removed from V and 8 bases from J, the gap between germline ends came to 18 bases. CDR3 sequence reads: CASSPPSRGQGELFF. The DNA for the CDR3 is TGTGCCAGCAGCCCCCCTTCTAGGGGACAAGGGGAGCTGTTTTTT.

On this clonotype: A much larger clone sits a single nucleotide away, making a read error possible. The rearrangement uses TRBV7-2 and TRBJ2-3; 8 bases fit TRBD2. Germline-derived CDR1 and CDR2 are SGHTA and FQGNSA. This CDR3 is built from 17 residues. J gave up 2 bases and V 3 bases, and 10 bases lay outside the gene matches. Here the CDR3 reads CASSFTGGGRTTDTQYF. The DNA for the CDR3 is TGTGCCAGCAGCTTCACGGGGGGCGGGAGGACCACAGATACGCAGTATTTT.

This clonotype has a count of ten or more. The chain joins TRBV24-1 to TRBJ2-7; 7 nucleotides line up with TRBD1. The CDR3 runs 14 residues. Losses at the gene ends were 11 bases for V and 3 bases for J; bases not matched to a gene: 12. Germline V CDR1 and CDR2: KGHDR, SFDVKD. The DNA for the CDR3 is TGTGCCAGCGGAAACAGGGACAGCCGCTACGAGCAGTACTTC. Its translation is CASGNRDSRYEQYF.